This TCR beta chain was sequenced in a study of ipilimumab plus nivolumab after autologous stem cell transplantation. Study-level information: A median of about eight nivolumab and about 5 ipilimumab doses were given. Both relapsed and primary refractory DLBCL were included.

The CDR3 totals 14 residues. With 3 bases removed from V and 4 bases from J, the gap between germline ends came to 8 bases. Germline V CDR1 and CDR2: SGDLS, YYNGEE. Starting 14 to 28 days after autologous transplant, ipilimumab 1 mg/kg was given. The assay was immunoSEQ multiplex PCR, and TCRdb's table has in-frame clones only and misses some. Of around 13,000 clones listed, around four fifths are singletons. The sequenced sample was PBMCs, obtained in a trial of ipilimumab plus nivolumab as post-transplant consolidation. The chain joins TRBV9 to TRBJ1-6, with TRBD1 as a possible D gene (5 bases). The receptor's source is a male donor with diffuse large B-cell lymphoma. The CDR3 DNA follows: TGTGCCAGCAGCGGGACATCTTATAATTCACCCCTCCACTTT. Its translation is CASSGTSYNSPLHF.